These 19 T cell receptor beta chains were all obtained from the same sample, sequenced in a study of identical twins. TCRdb reanalysed the 5' RACE reads using MiXCR and keeps one entry per CDR3 protein. The sample lists some 760,000 distinct CDR3 sequences; over 15% were seen once. The sample was also reused in another study, on T cells expressing NK-cell markers.

The specimen sequenced was PBMCs. Receptors originate from a woman aged 18-29 years in good health.

This chain joins TRBV5-1 and TRBJ2-1; 12 bases match TRBD1. The length of the CDR3 is 14 residues. Per the germline V gene, CDR1 is SGHRS and CDR2 is YFSETQ. After removal of 4 bases from V and 9 bases from J, the junction contained 5 bases not matched to a gene. The CDR3 reads CASSPGQGAAEQFF. As DNA, the CDR3 is TGCGCCAGCAGCCCGGGACAGGGGGCGGCTGAGCAGTTCTTC.

This chain uses TRBV7-2 with TRBJ1-2; the D is unclear. The V end lost 5 bases, the J end lost 7 bases, and 8 bases lay between the germline ends. There are 11 residues in the CDR3. CDR1 and CDR2 from the germline V gene are SGHTA and FQGNSA. CDR3 sequence (DNA): TGTGCCAGCAGCAACAAAGGTGGCTACACCTTC. As protein: CASSNKGGYTF.

This chain joins TRBV6-2 or TRBV6-3 and TRBJ2-1; unclear D gene. This CDR3 region has 11 residues. The V and J ends lost 2 bases and 12 bases respectively, with 8 bases between them. In germline, CDR1 is MNHEY, CDR2 SVGEGT. DNA for the CDR3: TGTGCCAGCAGTTACCAGTACGGGCAGTTCTTC. Translation gives CASSYQYGQFF.

V is TRBV20-1 and J is TRBJ2-7, with TRBD2 identical over 8 bases. J lost 8 bases, V lost 3 bases, and 24 bases had no gene match. The length of the CDR3 is 18 residues. Looked up from germline, CDR1 is DFQATT and CDR2 is SNEGSKA (reference sequence). As DNA, the CDR3 is TGCAGTGCTAGTGCTGAGCGGGGGTTAAGTTCGGGTACACGCAAGCAGTACTTC. It specifies CSASAERGLSSGTRKQYF.

This clonotype was counted a few times. The chain joins TRBV12-3 or TRBV12-4 to TRBJ2-6; no clear D gene. The ends were cut back, 0 bases at V and 4 bases at J, with 4 bases in the middle. CDR3 length: 14 amino acids. As DNA, the CDR3 is TGTGCCAGCAGTTTAGCGACCGGGGCCAACGTCCTGACTTTC. Protein: CASSLATGANVLTF.

V is TRBV29-1 and J is TRBJ2-1; a weak D match, TRBD2 (5 bases). Trimming stripped 4 bases from V and 3 bases from J, with 7 bases between. CDR3 size: 12 residues. Germline V gives CDR1 SQVTM, CDR2 ANQGSEA. The CDR3 DNA sequence: TGCAGCGTTGCCGGGGACTACAATGAGCAGTTCTTC. As protein: CSVAGDYNEQFF.

Only a few counts were recorded for this clonotype. For the CDR3, the DNA is TGCGCCAGCAAAGCGGGGCAAAGCACAGATACGCAGTATTTT. Translated, it gives CASKAGQSTDTQYF. V and J are TRBV5-1 and TRBJ2-3; 7 nucleotides match TRBD2. The length of the CDR3 is 14 residues. Germline assignment: CDR1 SGHRS and CDR2 YFSETQ. V lost 6 bases and J lost 0; bases outside the gene matches: 4.

This clonotype was detected a few times. The V and J genes are TRBV6-1 and TRBJ1-2; possible D gene TRBD1, 6 bases. Germline lookup yields CDR1 MNHNS and CDR2 SASEGT. With 6 bases removed from V and 6 bases from J, the gap between germline ends came to 14 bases. The CDR3 consists of 13 residues. CDR3 sequence: CASSRAGAHGYTF. DNA for the CDR3: TGTGCCAGCAGCCGCGCGGGGGCACATGGCTACACCTTC.

The V gene is TRBV9, the J gene TRBJ2-7, with a possible D match to TRBD1 (6 bases). The CDR3 spans 15 residues. Germline V CDR1 and CDR2: SGDLS, YYNGEE. V lost 3 bases and J lost 0, with 13 bases in between. CDR3 sequence: CASSAQGLSSYEQYF. In DNA form, the CDR3 reads TGTGCCAGCAGCGCACAGGGTCTAAGCTCCTACGAGCAGTACTTC.

This chain joins TRBV6-5 and TRBJ2-1; D gene uncertain. Germline V CDR1 and CDR2: MNHEY, SVGAGI. Trimming pared 0 bases from V and 8 bases from J, leaving 14 bases between. The CDR3 has 15 residues. CDR3 coding DNA: TGTGCCAGCAGTTACTCTGGTAGCTTCGTGGATGAGCAGTTCTTC. It is translated as CASSYSGSFVDEQFF.

This clonotype was recorded many times. CDR3 coding DNA: TGTGCCAGCAGCGTAGTCCCCAGCGGAGACAATGAGCAGTTCTTC. Translated: CASSVVPSGDNEQFF. The chain has TRBV9 and TRBJ2-1, with D possibly matching TRBD2 (5 bases). The CDR3 consists of 15 residues. Trimming removed 0 bases from V and 5 bases from J, with 12 bases in between. In germline, CDR1 is SGDLS, CDR2 YYNGEE.

A few counts support this clonotype. V and J are TRBV5-8 and TRBJ2-5; tentative D call: TRBD1 (6 bases). Trimming left V 5 bases short and J 5 bases short, with 19 bases between. Looked up from germline, CDR1 is SGHTS and CDR2 is YDEGEE. The CDR3 totals 15 residues. DNA of the CDR3: TGTGCCAGCAGGGGGGCGTCCGGTTCCGGGGAGACCCAGTACTTC. It yields the protein CASRGASGSGETQYF. The full variable domain, with the rest looked up from reference TRBV5-8 and TRBJ2-5, is EAGVTQSPTHLIKTRGQQATLRCSPISGHTSVYWYQQALGLGLQFLLWYDEGEERNRGNFPPRFSGRQFPNYSSELNVNALELEDSALYLCASRGASGSGETQYFGPGTRLLVL.

V is TRBV9 and J is TRBJ1-5; the D gene is possibly TRBD1 (5 bases). The CDR3 runs to 15 residues. V was shortened by 4 bases and J by 6 bases, with 17 bases between the two germline ends. Germline V gene data show CDR1 as SGDLS and CDR2 as YYNGEE. DNA for the CDR3: TGTGCCAGCAGCACGGGACCGAGCGGGGGTCAGCCCCAGCATTTT. Translated: CASSTGPSGGQPQHF.

The chain carries TRBV20-1 and TRBJ2-3; 7 nucleotides line up with TRBD2. CDR1 is DFQATT, CDR2 SNEGSKA, per germline (reference sequence). This CDR3 comprises 15 residues. The junction had 9 bases not matched to a gene; V was cut back by 1 base and J by 5 bases. The CDR3 coding sequence is TGCAGTGCTAGAGCCCCTAGCGGAAGTCTAGATACGCAGTATTTT. It codes for CSARAPSGSLDTQYF.

The rearrangement joins TRBV12-3 or TRBV12-4 to TRBJ1-4, with 9 nucleotides matching TRBD1. The CDR3 spans 15 residues. The V segment lost 3 bases and the J segment 4 bases; nucleotides outside the gene matches: 3. This CDR3 reads CASSFATGGNEKLFF. The CDR3 DNA sequence: TGTGCCAGCAGTTTCGCGACAGGGGGTAATGAAAAACTGTTTTTT.

This clonotype was seen a handful of times. The chain combines TRBV6-2 or TRBV6-3 with TRBJ2-7, with TRBD1 identical over 9 bases. In germline, CDR1 is MNHEY, CDR2 SVGEGT. This CDR3 contains 15 residues. The junction had 11 bases not matched to a gene; V was cut back by 6 bases and J by 5 bases. The CDR3 loop is CASSLSGTGSHEQYF. The DNA of the CDR3 is TGTGCCAGCAGCCTATCCGGGACAGGGAGTCACGAGCAGTACTTC.

This clonotype was counted a few times. This sequence joins TRBV5-1 and TRBJ2-1; D assignment may be TRBD1 or TRBD2 (5 bases each). The CDR3 sequence is 14 residues long. Germline CDR1 reads SGHRS; CDR2 reads YFSETQ. The V end lost 0 bases, the J end lost 5 bases, and 9 bases lay between the germline ends. The CDR3 DNA follows: TGCGCCAGCAGCTTGGCTTGGGGGAACAATGAGCAGTTCTTC. Translating it yields CASSLAWGNNEQFF.

This clonotype appeared a few times. The J gene is TRBJ1-1, the V gene TRBV5-1; unclear D gene. V was cut by 2 bases and J by 0 bases, with 8 bases left in between. The CDR3 loop spans 14 amino acids. Germline CDR1 SGHRS, CDR2 YFSETQ. Here the CDR3 reads CASSFTRMNTEAFF. CDR3 DNA: TGCGCCAGCAGCTTCACGAGGATGAACACTGAAGCTTTCTTT.

Remarks on this clonotype: At one of its ends the junction is not consistent with the germline gene, which may arise from a read error. The rearrangement joins TRBV6-5 to TRBJ2-1, with 7 bases matching TRBD2. The CDR3 spans 17 residues. In germline, CDR1 is MNHEY, CDR2 SVGAGI. The CDR3 DNA reads as TGTGCCAGCATTTACTCGATTGCGGGAGTGACACAGGATGAGCAGTTCTTC. It yields the protein CASIYSIAGVTQDEQFF.